The present entry profiles one T cell receptor (beta chain) with its context. Libraries were prepared by immunoSEQ multiplex PCR; TCRdb keeps only in-frame clonotypes and omits some of them. The sample has some 100,000 clones, just under 75% seen once; the top ten hold around 25%. These data belong to a study of CD8 T cell repertoires and HIV-1 epitope variants. The V gene's germline CDR1 is SGHTS and CDR2 YDEGEE. CDR3 length: 15 amino acids. Trimming at V came to 5 bases and at J to 4 bases, leaving 6 bases not matched to a gene. The chain employs TRBV5-8 and TRBJ2-5; 12 positions agree with TRBD2. This clonotype was sampled from a male donor with HIV. Sequences were obtained from uncultured baseline CD8+ T cells from peripheral blood mononuclear cells (PBMCs). CDR3 loop: CASSPTSGSRETQYF. The CDR3 nucleotides read TGTGCCAGCAGTCCGACTAGCGGGAGTCGAGAGACCCAGTACTTC.